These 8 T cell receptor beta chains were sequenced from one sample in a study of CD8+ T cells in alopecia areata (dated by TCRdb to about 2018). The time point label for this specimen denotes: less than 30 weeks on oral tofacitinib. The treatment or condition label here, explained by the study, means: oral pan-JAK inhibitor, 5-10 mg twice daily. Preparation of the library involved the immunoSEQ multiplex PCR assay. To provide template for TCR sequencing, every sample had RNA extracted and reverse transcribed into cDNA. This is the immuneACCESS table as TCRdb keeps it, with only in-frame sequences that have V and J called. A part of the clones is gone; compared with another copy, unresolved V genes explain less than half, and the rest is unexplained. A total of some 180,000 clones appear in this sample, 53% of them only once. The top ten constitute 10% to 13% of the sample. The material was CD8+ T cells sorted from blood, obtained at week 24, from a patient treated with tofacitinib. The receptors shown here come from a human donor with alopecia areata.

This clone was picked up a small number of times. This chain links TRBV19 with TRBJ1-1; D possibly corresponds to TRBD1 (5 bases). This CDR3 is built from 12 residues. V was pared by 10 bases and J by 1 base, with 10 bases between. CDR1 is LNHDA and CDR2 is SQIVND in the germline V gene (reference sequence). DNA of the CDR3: TGTGCCACCACGCAGGGGAACACTGAAGCTTTCTTT. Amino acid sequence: CATTQGNTEAFF.

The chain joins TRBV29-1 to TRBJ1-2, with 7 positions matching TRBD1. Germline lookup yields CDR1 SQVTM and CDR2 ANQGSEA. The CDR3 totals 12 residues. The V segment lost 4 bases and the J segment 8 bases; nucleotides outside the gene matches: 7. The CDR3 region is CSVVQGTGGYTF. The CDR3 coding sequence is TGCAGCGTTGTACAGGGGACTGGGGGCTACACCTTC.

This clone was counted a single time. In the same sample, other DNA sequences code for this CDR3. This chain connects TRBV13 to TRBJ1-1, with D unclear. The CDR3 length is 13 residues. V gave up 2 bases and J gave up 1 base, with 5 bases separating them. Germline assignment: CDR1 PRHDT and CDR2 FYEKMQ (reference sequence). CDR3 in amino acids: CASSLSGNTEAFF. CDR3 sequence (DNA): TGTGCCAGCAGCTTATCGGGGAACACTGAAGCTTTCTTT.

This CDR3 is CASSERGTEAFF. The CDR3 coding sequence is TGTGCCAGCAGTGAACGGGGCACTGAAGCTTTCTTT. This chain links TRBV25-1 with TRBJ1-1; D is ambiguous. Per the germline V gene, CDR1 is MGHDK and CDR2 is SYGVNS. Trimming took 2 bases from V and 4 from J, leaving 5 bases between them. This CDR3 is 12 amino acids long.

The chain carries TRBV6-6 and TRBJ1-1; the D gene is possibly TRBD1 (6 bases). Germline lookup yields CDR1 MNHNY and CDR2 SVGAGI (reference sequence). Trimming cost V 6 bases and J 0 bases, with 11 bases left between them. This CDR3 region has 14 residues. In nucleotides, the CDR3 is TGTGCCAGCAGCCCGGACAGCCTGAACACTGAAGCTTTCTTT. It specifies CASSPDSLNTEAFF.

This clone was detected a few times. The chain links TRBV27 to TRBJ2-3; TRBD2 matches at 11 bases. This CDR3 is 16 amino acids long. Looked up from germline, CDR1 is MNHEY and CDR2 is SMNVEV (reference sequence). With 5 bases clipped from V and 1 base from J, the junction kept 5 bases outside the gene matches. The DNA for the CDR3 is TGTGCCAGCAGTCCCCTGACTAGCGGGGGCACAGATACGCAGTATTTT. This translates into CASSPLTSGGTDTQYF.

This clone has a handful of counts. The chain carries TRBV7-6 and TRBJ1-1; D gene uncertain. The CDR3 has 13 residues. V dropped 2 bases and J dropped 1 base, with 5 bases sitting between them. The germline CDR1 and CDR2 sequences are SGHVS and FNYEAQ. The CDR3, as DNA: TGTGCCAGCAGCTTATCGGCGAACACTGAAGCTTTCTTT. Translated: CASSLSANTEAFF.

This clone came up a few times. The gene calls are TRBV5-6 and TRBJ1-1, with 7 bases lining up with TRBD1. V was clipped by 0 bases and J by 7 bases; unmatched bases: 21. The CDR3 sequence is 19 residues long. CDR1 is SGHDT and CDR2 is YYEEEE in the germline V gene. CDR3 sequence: CASSLAIAGGTLDVGEAFF. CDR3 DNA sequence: TGTGCCAGCAGCTTGGCCATTGCAGGGGGGACCCTTGATGTCGGTGAAGCTTTCTTT. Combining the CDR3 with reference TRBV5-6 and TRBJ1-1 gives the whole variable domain DAGVTQSPTHLIKTRGQQVTLRCSPKSGHDTVSWYQQALGQGPQFIFQYYEEEERQRGNFPDRFSGHQFPNYSSELNVNALLLGDSALYLCASSLAIAGGTLDVGEAFFGQGTRLTVV.